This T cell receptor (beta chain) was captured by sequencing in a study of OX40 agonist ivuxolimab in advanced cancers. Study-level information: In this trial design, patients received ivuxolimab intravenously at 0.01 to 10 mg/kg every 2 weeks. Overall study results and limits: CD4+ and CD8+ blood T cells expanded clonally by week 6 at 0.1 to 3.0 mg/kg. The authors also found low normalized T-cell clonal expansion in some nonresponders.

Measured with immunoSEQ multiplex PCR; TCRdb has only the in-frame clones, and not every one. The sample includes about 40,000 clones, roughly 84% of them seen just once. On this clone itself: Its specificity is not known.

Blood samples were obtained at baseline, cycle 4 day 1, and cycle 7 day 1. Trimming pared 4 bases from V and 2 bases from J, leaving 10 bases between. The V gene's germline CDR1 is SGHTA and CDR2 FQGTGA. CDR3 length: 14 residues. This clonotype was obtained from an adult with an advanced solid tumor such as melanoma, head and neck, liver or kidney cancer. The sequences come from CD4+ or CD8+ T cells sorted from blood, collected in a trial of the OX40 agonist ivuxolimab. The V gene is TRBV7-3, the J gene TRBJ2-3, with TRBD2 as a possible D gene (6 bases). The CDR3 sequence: CASSSDYPTDTQYF. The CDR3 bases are TGTGCCAGCAGCTCGGACTATCCCACAGATACGCAGTATTTT.